This section outlines one T cell receptor (beta chain) sequence together with its context. Its antigen is not identified. The data stem from a study of CD8+ T cells in alopecia areata. Study results and caveats: Compared with normal scalp, lesional scalp had higher clonality and more expanded CD8+ clones. Scalp samples also yield sequences from resident alphabeta T cells of normal skin.

Once RNA had been extracted, it was reverse transcribed into cDNA to act as the sequencing template. TCRdb keeps only in-frame clones here, not all; method: immunoSEQ multiplex PCR. The sample has 89,000 or so clones, just over 50% seen once. V was trimmed by 4 bases and J by 1 base, leaving 12 bases between them. The CDR3 has 14 amino acids. CDR1 is SGDLS and CDR2 is YYNGEE in the germline V gene. The sample taken for sequencing was NKG2D-high CD8+ T cells sorted from blood. This TCR was recovered from a human donor with alopecia areata. The chain combines TRBV9 with TRBJ2-7; D remains ambiguous. This chain's CDR3 is CASSPPNGSYEQYF. Written as DNA, the CDR3 is TGTGCCAGCAGCCCACCCAACGGGTCCTACGAGCAGTACTTC.